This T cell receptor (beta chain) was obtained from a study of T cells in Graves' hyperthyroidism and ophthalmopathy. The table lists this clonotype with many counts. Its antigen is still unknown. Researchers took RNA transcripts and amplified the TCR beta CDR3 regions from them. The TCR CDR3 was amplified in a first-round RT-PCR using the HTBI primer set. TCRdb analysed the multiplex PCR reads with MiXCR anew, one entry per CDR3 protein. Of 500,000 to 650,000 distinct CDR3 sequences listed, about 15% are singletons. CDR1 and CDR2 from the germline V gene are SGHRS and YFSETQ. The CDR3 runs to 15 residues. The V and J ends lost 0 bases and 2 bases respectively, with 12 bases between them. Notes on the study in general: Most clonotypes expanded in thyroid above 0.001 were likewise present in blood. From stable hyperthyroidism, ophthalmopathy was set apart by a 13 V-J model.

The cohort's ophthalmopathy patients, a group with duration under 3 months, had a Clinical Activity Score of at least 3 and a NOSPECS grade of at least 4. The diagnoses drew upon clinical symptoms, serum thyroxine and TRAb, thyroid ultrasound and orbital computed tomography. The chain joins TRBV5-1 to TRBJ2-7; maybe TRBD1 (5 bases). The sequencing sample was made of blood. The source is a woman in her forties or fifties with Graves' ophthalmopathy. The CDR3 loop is CASSLVVGATYEQYF. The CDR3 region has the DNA TGCGCCAGCAGCTTGGTTGTAGGGGCCACCTACGAGCAGTACTTC.